The next 28 T cell receptor beta chains were all read from a single sample in a study of cytomegalovirus exposure and HLA in healthy donors. PCR involved 60 Vbeta and 13 Jbeta primers. Sequenced by immunoSEQ multiplex PCR; TCRdb stores in-frame clones only, minus some. The sample shows 110,000 or so clones, nearly 70% of them seen only once. The sample consisted of PBMCs. The origin of the receptors is a woman aged 70-85 years in good health and CMV-seropositive.

The chain links TRBV10-1 to TRBJ2-5; the D gene is possibly TRBD1 (6 bases). There are 15 residues in the CDR3. With 4 bases removed from V and 5 bases from J, the gap between germline ends came to 17 bases. Germline CDR1 is WNHNN and CDR2 is SYGVQD (reference sequence). CDR3 region: CASSVLRGGPETQYF. The CDR3 nucleotides read TGCGCCAGCAGTGTCCTGAGAGGGGGACCCGAGACCCAGTACTTC.

V is TRBV5-6 and J is TRBJ1-1; weak D call: TRBD1 (5 bases). CDR3 length: 15 residues. In germline, CDR1 is SGHDT, CDR2 YYEEEE. The ends were cut back, 4 bases at V and 2 bases at J, with 15 bases in the middle. The CDR3 sequence is CASSRMGGTNTEAFF. DNA for the CDR3: TGTGCCAGCAGCCGGATGGGGGGTACCAACACTGAAGCTTTCTTT.

The V gene is TRBV7-2, the J gene TRBJ1-3; D is unclear. From germline, CDR1 is SGHTA and CDR2 FQGNSA. V was pared by 1 base and J by 0 bases, with 10 bases between. The CDR3 sequence is 16 residues long. The CDR3 protein is CASSLGADHSGNTIYF. The CDR3 DNA follows: TGTGCCAGCAGCTTAGGGGCAGATCACTCTGGAAACACCATATATTTT. Full variable domain (remainder filled in from reference TRBV7-2 and TRBJ1-3): GAGVSQSPSNKVTEKGKDVELRCDPISGHTALYWYRQSLGQGLEFLIYFQGNSAPDKSGLPSDRFSAERTGGSVSTLTIQRTQQEDSAVYLCASSLGADHSGNTIYFGEGSWLTVV.

This clone was seen a single time. The chain couples TRBV4-2 to TRBJ1-2; 12 nucleotides agree with TRBD1. This CDR3 is 13 amino acids long. Germline assignment: CDR1 LGHNA and CDR2 YNFKEQ. Trimming took 6 bases from V and 8 from J; bases not matched to a gene: 4. The CDR3 region has the DNA TGTGCCAGCAGGGGGACAGGGGGCAGCGGCTACACCTTC. As protein: CASRGTGGSGYTF.

The rearrangement uses TRBV23-1 and TRBJ2-3; 7 bases are shared with TRBD1. TRBV23-1 belongs to the ORF category, with a function that is uncertain. The CDR3 totals 13 residues. After removal of 9 bases from V and 4 bases from J, the junction contained 7 bases not matched to a gene. In DNA form, the CDR3 reads TGCGCCAGTTCCGGGACAGTGGCAGATACGCAGTATTTT. It codes for CASSGTVADTQYF.

V is TRBV27 and J is TRBJ1-2; 8 nucleotides agree with TRBD1. J lost 11 bases, V lost 5 bases, and 10 bases had no gene match. Germline V gene sequence: CDR1 MNHEY, CDR2 SMNVEV (reference sequence). This CDR3 is built from 13 residues. The CDR3 loop is CASSRAGTGNYTF. The CDR3 DNA reads as TGTGCCAGCAGTCGAGCCGGGACAGGAAATTACACCTTC.

This rearrangement joins TRBV29-1 to TRBJ1-1, with a weak D call TRBD1 (6 bases). Germline values: CDR1 SQVTM, CDR2 ANQGSEA. The CDR3 has 12 residues. V lost 7 bases and J 4 bases, leaving 13 bases between the germline ends. The CDR3 DNA is TGCAGCGGCGGACAGTCCGGCACTGAAGCTTTCTTT. Protein: CSGGQSGTEAFF.

This clone was seen a handful of times. J is TRBJ1-6 and V is TRBV5-6; 9 bases align to TRBD1. Germline CDR1 SGHDT, CDR2 YYEEEE. The CDR3 totals 19 residues. The junction had 16 bases not matched to a gene; V was cut back by 3 bases and J by 6 bases. CDR3 in DNA: TGTGCCAGCAGCTCAGGGACAGGGCAAGGAGGGCCCTTTAATTCACCCCTCCACTTT. Amino acid sequence: CASSSGTGQGGPFNSPLHF.

The rearrangement joins TRBV5-4 to TRBJ2-1; TRBD2 matches at 10 bases. The V gene end was trimmed by 4 bases and the J gene end by 4 bases; junction bases not matched to a gene: 11. CDR1 is SGHNT, CDR2 YYREEE, per germline (reference sequence). The CDR3 has 17 residues. This CDR3 reads CASSPGGWTSGYNEQFF. As DNA, the CDR3 is TGTGCCAGCAGCCCCGGAGGGTGGACTAGCGGATACAATGAGCAGTTCTTC.

This CDR3 reads CASSDPTGGAIYEQYF. The CDR3 coding sequence is TGTGCCAGCAGTGATCCTACCGGGGGGGCAATCTACGAGCAGTACTTC. The V and J genes are TRBV2 and TRBJ2-7; 8 bases fit TRBD2. The CDR3 spans 16 residues. Germline V gene lookup returns CDR1 SNHLY and CDR2 FYNNEI. The trim removed 3 bases at V and 3 bases at J, leaving 10 bases unmatched.

A few counts support this clone. The chain carries TRBV12-5 and TRBJ1-2; no definite D call. Trimming pared 0 bases from V and 5 bases from J, leaving 7 bases between. This CDR3 contains 13 residues. CDR1 is LGHNT, CDR2 FRNRAP, per germline. CDR3 DNA: TGTGCTAGTGGTTTGGTAGAGGAGTATGGCTACACCTTC. It specifies CASGLVEEYGYTF. The complete variable domain, with remaining parts taken from reference TRBV12-5 and TRBJ1-2, reads DARVTQTPRHKVTEMGQEVTMRCQPILGHNTVFWYRQTMMQGLELLAYFRNRAPLDDSGMPKDRFSAEMPDATLATLKIQPSEPRDSAVYFCASGLVEEYGYTFGSGTRLTVV.

The V call is TRBV4-3, the J call TRBJ1-2; maybe TRBD1 (6 bases). V lost 4 bases and J 5 bases, leaving 17 bases between the germline ends. The germline V gene has CDR1 LGHNA and CDR2 YSLEER. This CDR3 is 15 amino acids long. The CDR3 loop is CASSLAGGGGYGYTF. CDR3 sequence (DNA): TGCGCCAGCAGCCTCGCGGGAGGGGGAGGGTATGGCTACACCTTC.

The V gene is TRBV19, the J gene TRBJ2-3; D possibly corresponds to TRBD1 (5 bases). V lost 5 bases and J lost 2, with 14 bases in between. This CDR3 region has 15 residues. Looked up from germline, CDR1 is LNHDA and CDR2 is SQIVND (reference sequence). CDR3 bases: TGTGCCAGTAGTCGGAAGGGGCAACTCACAGATACGCAGTATTTT. This codes for CASSRKGQLTDTQYF.

V is TRBV19 and J is TRBJ2-3, with 11 bases that match TRBD2. The V and J ends lost 8 bases and 2 bases, in that order; junction bases with no gene match: 9. The length of the CDR3 is 16 residues. From germline, CDR1 is LNHDA and CDR2 SQIVND (reference sequence). The CDR3 here is CASGVAGGIVTDTQYF. CDR3 sequence (DNA): TGTGCCAGTGGAGTAGCGGGGGGGATAGTCACAGATACGCAGTATTTT.

The chain links TRBV30 to TRBJ2-5; TRBD1 might be the D (5 bases). The CDR3 has 12 residues. Trimming stripped 3 bases from V and 5 bases from J, with 10 bases between. Germline V gene data show CDR1 as GTSNPN and CDR2 as SVGIG (reference sequence). This CDR3 is CAWSRQSETQYF. In nucleotides, the CDR3 is TGTGCCTGGAGCAGACAGTCGGAGACCCAGTACTTC.

V gene TRBV7-6 combines with J gene TRBJ1-2; 10 bases align to TRBD1. Germline V lookup: CDR1 SGHVS, CDR2 FNYEAQ. The CDR3 extends over 15 amino acids. J was trimmed by 8 bases and V by 0 bases; bases with no gene match: 6. CDR3 DNA: TGTGCCAGCAGCTTAGCCCCGGGACAGGGGTTGGGCTACACCTTC. Protein: CASSLAPGQGLGYTF.

The J gene is TRBJ2-1, the V gene TRBV7-6; 10 bases line up with TRBD2. From germline, CDR1 is SGHVS and CDR2 FNYEAQ. The junction had 5 bases not matched to a gene; V was cut back by 2 bases and J by 4 bases. CDR3 size: 16 residues. CDR3 sequence reads: CASSLTSSGGYNEQFF. In DNA form, the CDR3 reads TGTGCCAGCAGCTTAACGTCTAGCGGGGGATACAATGAGCAGTTCTTC.

This clone appeared a single time. V and J are TRBV27 and TRBJ1-5; 9 nucleotides align to TRBD1. Germline CDR1 is MNHEY and CDR2 is SMNVEV (reference sequence). The CDR3 is 17 residues long. The V and J ends lost 6 bases and 4 bases, in that order; junction bases with no gene match: 13. The CDR3 sequence: CASRPVQGASWNQPQHF. The CDR3 DNA reads TGTGCCAGCAGGCCGGTACAGGGGGCCAGTTGGAATCAGCCCCAGCATTTT.

The J gene is TRBJ2-7, the V gene TRBV7-7, with a possible D match to TRBD2 (5 bases). Germline CDR1 reads SSHAT; CDR2 reads FNYEAQ (reference sequence). This CDR3 is built from 13 residues. Trimming removed 5 bases from V and 3 bases from J, with 11 bases in between. CDR3 bases: TGTGCCAGCAGCCGGGGAGTAGGCTACGAGCAGTACTTC. As protein: CASSRGVGYEQYF.

The chain joins TRBV4-3 to TRBJ1-1; TRBD1 is a possible D gene (5 bases). CDR1 LGHNA and CDR2 YSLEER come from the germline V gene. This CDR3 region has 14 residues. Deletions cut 1 base from V and 0 bases from J, with 6 bases between. CDR3 region: CASSQAQVNTEAFF. CDR3 bases: TGCGCCAGCAGCCAAGCACAGGTGAACACTGAAGCTTTCTTT.

In regard to this clone: Within the sample, other DNA sequences also encode this same CDR3. The J gene is TRBJ2-2, the V gene TRBV7-9; D unresolved. Between the trimmed V and J ends, which lost 5 bases and 5 bases, there was a span of 3 bases. The CDR3 covers 11 residues. Per germline, CDR1 SEHNR and CDR2 FQNEAQ (reference sequence). The CDR3 nucleotides read TGTGCCAGCAGCCTTACCGGGGAGCTGTTTTTT. Translating gives CASSLTGELFF.

The gene calls are TRBV30 and TRBJ2-5, with D maybe TRBD1 (5 bases). Deletions cut 1 base from V and 5 bases from J, with 8 bases between. The CDR3 has 12 amino acids. Germline assignment: CDR1 GTSNPN and CDR2 SVGIG (reference sequence). The CDR3 DNA sequence: TGTGCCTGGAGTGGGACAAGGGAGACCCAGTACTTC. It yields the protein CAWSGTRETQYF.

Only a few counts were recorded for this clone. The chain is built from TRBV4-3 and TRBJ1-2, with a tentative D call TRBD1 (5 bases). Trimming left V 3 bases short and J 6 bases short, with 23 bases between. Germline-derived CDR1 and CDR2 are LGHNA and YSLEER. There are 17 residues in the CDR3. Here the CDR3 reads CASSQTATGSSAHGYTF. The CDR3, as DNA: TGCGCCAGCAGCCAGACTGCTACAGGATCAAGTGCTCATGGCTACACCTTC.

The chain uses TRBV9 and TRBJ1-5, with 8 bases lining up with TRBD1. The germline CDR1 and CDR2 sequences are SGDLS and YYNGEE. V was clipped by 4 bases and J by 6 bases; unmatched bases: 9. The CDR3 runs to 15 residues. CDR3 coding DNA: TGTGCCAGCAGCATCGGACAGGGTGAGACTCAGCCCCAGCATTTT. This codes for CASSIGQGETQPQHF.

This chain uses TRBV7-2 with TRBJ2-5, with TRBD2 identical over 10 bases. Germline V gene lookup returns CDR1 SGHTA and CDR2 FQGNSA. The CDR3 totals 16 residues. Trimming removed 2 bases from V and 1 base from J; junction bases left unmatched: 4. The CDR3, as DNA: TGTGCCAGCAGCTTATTTACTAGCGGGGCCCAAGAGACCCAGTACTTC. Translated, it gives CASSLFTSGAQETQYF.

The V call is TRBV27, the J call TRBJ1-2, with 9 bases identical to TRBD1. Per the germline V gene, CDR1 is MNHEY and CDR2 is SMNVEV (reference sequence). Trimming removed 3 bases from V and 8 bases from J; junction bases left unmatched: 19. The CDR3 has 18 residues. CDR3 amino acids: CASSFGWGQGAVSRGYTF. CDR3 coding DNA: TGTGCCAGCAGTTTCGGTTGGGGACAGGGCGCTGTTAGTAGAGGCTACACCTTC.

This clone occurred a few times. This chain joins TRBV10-2 and TRBJ1-1; no clear D gene. Trimming shortened V by 2 bases and J by 5 bases, and 9 bases separated the two germline ends. The germline V gene has CDR1 WSHSY and CDR2 SAAADI. The CDR3 is made up of 13 amino acids. DNA of the CDR3: TGCGCCAGCAGTGAGCAGGCCGTGACTGAAGCTTTCTTT. Translated, it gives CASSEQAVTEAFF.

The rearrangement joins TRBV19 to TRBJ2-5; D call uncertain. The CDR3 loop spans 14 amino acids. Germline V gene lookup returns CDR1 LNHDA and CDR2 SQIVND (reference sequence). The V and J ends lost 3 bases and 2 bases respectively, with 10 bases between them. The CDR3, as DNA: TGTGCCAGTAGTATTTCCAGTACACAAGAGACCCAGTACTTC. It encodes CASSISSTQETQYF.